This T cell receptor beta chain was recovered during a study of long-term antiretroviral therapy in people with HIV. Findings and caveats of the study: Whereas controls had wider CDR3 length ranges, HIV repertoires had narrower ones. Increased diversity was seen after ART, yet it remained lower than in transplant donor controls.

Concerning this clone itself: What it binds is unknown.

CDR3 length: 18 amino acids. The germline gives CDR1 MNHNS, CDR2 SASEGT. With 4 bases clipped from V and 0 bases from J, the junction kept 6 bases outside the gene matches. People in the study who had HIV all got their treatment in the United States. immunoSEQ v3.0 was run at survey level. Clones were sequenced by immunoSEQ multiplex PCR, and TCRdb holds only the in-frame ones, with some missing. The sample lists about 24,000 clones, roughly 86% occurring once. This chain connects TRBV6-1 to TRBJ2-3; TRBD2 aligns across 14 bases. The sample was unsorted PBMCs, taken 1.8 years before starting antiretroviral therapy. The receptor comes from a man in his forties or fifties with HIV. For the CDR3, the DNA is TGTGCCAGCAGTGGACTAGCGGGGGGGCGGGTGAGCACAGATACGCAGTATTTT. This encodes CASSGLAGGRVSTDTQYF.